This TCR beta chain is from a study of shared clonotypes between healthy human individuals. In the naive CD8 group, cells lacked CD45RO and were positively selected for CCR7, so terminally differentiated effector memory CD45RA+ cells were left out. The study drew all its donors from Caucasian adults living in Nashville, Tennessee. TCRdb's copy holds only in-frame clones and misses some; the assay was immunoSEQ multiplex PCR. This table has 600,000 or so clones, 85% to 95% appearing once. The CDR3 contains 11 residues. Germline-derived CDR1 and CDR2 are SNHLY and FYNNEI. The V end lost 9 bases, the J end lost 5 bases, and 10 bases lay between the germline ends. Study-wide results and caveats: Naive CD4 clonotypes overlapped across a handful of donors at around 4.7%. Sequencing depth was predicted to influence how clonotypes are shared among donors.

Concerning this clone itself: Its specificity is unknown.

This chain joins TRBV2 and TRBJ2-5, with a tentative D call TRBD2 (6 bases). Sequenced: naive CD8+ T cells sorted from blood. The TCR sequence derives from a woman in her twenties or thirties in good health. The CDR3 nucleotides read TGTGCCAGACTAGGAGGGGAGACCCAGTACTTC. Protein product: CARLGGETQYF. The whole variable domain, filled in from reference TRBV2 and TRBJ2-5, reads EPEVTQTPSHQVTQMGQEVILRCVPISNHLYFYWYRQILGQKVEFLVSFYNNEISEKSEIFDDQFSVERPDGSNFTLKIRSTKLEDSAMYFCARLGGETQYFGPGTRLLVL.